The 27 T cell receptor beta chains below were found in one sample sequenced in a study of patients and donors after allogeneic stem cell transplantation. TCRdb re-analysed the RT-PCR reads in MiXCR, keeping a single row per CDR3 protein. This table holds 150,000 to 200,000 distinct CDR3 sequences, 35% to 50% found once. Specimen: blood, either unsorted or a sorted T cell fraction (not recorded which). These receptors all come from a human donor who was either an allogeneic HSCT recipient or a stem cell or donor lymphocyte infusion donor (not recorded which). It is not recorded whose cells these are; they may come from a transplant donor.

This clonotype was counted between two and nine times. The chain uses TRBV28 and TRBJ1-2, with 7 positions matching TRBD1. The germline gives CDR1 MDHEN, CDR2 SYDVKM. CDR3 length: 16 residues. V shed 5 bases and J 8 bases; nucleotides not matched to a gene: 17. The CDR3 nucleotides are TGTGCCAGCAGTCCAGGGGGACCGGGATTCGTAATGGGCTACACCTTC. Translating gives CASSPGGPGFVMGYTF.

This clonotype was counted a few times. DNA of the CDR3: TGTGCCAGTTCCGCTTCGGGCAATCAGCCCCAGCATTTT. Translated: CASSASGNQPQHF. This chain links TRBV9 with TRBJ1-5, with D unresolved. The CDR3 is 13 residues long. V was cut by 8 bases and J by 2 bases, with 11 bases left in between. CDR1 SGDLS and CDR2 YYNGEE come from the germline V gene.

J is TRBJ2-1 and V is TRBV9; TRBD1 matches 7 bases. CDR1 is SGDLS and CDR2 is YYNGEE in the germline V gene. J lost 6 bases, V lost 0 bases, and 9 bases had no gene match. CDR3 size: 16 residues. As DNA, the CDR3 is TGTGCCAGCAGCGTAGGTTCAGGACAGGTCCTCAATGAGCAGTTCTTC. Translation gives CASSVGSGQVLNEQFF.

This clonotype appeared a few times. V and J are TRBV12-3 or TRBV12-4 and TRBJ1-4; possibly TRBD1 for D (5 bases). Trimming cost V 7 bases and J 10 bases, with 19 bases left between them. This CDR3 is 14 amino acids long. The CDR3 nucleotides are TGTGCCAGCACCCCGGGGCAGCTGGAGGGAAAACTGTTTTTT. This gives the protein CASTPGQLEGKLFF.

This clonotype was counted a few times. The CDR3 DNA follows: TGTGCCAGCAGCCAGGAAGACAGGCTCAATGCCTACGAGCAGTACTTC. Translation gives CASSQEDRLNAYEQYF. The chain is built from TRBV4-2 and TRBJ2-7; possible D gene TRBD1, 6 bases. Trimming stripped 3 bases from V and 2 bases from J, with 17 bases between. CDR1 is LGHNA and CDR2 is YNFKEQ in the germline V gene. The CDR3 has 16 amino acids.

The CDR3 DNA follows: TGTGCCAGCAGCCCCCTTTTAGTGGGGGACACTGAAGCTTTCTTT. It codes for CASSPLLVGDTEAFF. V is TRBV7-9 and J is TRBJ1-1, with TRBD1 as a possible D gene (5 bases). V was pared by 5 bases and J by 3 bases, with 16 bases between. This CDR3 has 15 residues. The germline V gene encodes CDR1 SEHNR and CDR2 FQNEAQ (reference sequence).

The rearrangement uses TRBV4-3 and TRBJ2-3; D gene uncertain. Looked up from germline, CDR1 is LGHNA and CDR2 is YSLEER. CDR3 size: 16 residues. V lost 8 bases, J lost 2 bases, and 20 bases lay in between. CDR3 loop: CASSSLPAGDTDTQYF. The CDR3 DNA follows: TGCGCCAGCTCCTCTCTGCCCGCAGGAGACACAGATACGCAGTATTTT.

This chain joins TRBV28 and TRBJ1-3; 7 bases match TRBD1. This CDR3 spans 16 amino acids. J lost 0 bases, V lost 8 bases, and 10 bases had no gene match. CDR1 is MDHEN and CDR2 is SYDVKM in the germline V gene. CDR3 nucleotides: TGTGCCAGCCACTCAGGGGGGGTCTTCTCTGGAAACACCATATATTTT. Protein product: CASHSGGVFSGNTIYF.

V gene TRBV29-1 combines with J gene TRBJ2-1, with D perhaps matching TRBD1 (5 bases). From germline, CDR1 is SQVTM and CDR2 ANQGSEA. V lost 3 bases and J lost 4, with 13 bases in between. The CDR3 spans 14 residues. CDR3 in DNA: TGCAGCGTTGAGACCAGGGATTATTACAATGAGCAGTTCTTC. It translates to CSVETRDYYNEQFF.

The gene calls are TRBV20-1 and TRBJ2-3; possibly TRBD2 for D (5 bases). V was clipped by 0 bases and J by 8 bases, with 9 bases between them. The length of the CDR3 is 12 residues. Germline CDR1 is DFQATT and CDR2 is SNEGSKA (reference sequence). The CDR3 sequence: CSARDNRGTQYF. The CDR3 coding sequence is TGCAGTGCTAGAGATAACCGGGGTACGCAGTATTTT.

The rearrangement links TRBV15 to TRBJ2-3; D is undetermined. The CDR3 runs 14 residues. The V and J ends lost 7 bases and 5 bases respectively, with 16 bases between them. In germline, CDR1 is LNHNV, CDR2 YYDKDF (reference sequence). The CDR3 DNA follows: TGTGCCACCATAGACTCTGGGGATGAAGATACGCAGTATTTT. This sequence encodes CATIDSGDEDTQYF. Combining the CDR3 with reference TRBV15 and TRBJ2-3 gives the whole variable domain DAMVIQNPRYQVTQFGKPVTLSCSQTLNHNVMYWYQQKSSQAPKLLFHYYDKDFNNEADTPDNFQSRRPNTSFCFLDIRSPGLGDTAMYLCATIDSGDEDTQYFGPGTRLTVL.

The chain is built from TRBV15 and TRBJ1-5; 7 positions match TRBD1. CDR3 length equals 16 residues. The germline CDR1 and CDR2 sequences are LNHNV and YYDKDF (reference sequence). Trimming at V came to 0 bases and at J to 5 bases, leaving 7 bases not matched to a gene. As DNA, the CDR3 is TGTGCCACCAGCAGAGATCCAACAGGGGCGGATCAGCCCCAGCATTTT. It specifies CATSRDPTGADQPQHF.

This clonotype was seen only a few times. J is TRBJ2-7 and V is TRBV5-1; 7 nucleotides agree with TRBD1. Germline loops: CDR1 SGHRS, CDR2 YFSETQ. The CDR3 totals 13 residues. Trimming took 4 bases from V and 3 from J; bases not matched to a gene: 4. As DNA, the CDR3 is TGCGCCAGCAGCCTGACAGGGCTCTACGAGCAGTACTTC. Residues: CASSLTGLYEQYF.

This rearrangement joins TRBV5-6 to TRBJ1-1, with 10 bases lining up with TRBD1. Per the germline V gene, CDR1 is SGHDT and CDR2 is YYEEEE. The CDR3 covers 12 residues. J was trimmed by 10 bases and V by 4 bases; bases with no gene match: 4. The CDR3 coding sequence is TGTGCCAGCAGCGAGGGACAGGGGATAGCTTTCTTT. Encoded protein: CASSEGQGIAFF.

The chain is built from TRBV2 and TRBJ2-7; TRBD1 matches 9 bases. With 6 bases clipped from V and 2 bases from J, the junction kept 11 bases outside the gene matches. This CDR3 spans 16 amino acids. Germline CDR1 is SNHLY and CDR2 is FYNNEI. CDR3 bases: TGTGCCAGCAGATATGGTCCGGGACAGGGTCCCTACGAGCAGTACTTC. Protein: CASRYGPGQGPYEQYF.

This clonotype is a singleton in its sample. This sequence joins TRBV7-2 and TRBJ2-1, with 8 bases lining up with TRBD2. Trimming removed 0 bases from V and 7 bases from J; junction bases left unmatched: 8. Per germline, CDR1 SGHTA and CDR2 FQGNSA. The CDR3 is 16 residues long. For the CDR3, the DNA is TGTGCCAGCAGCTTAGCTCCAGCGGGAGAAGGGAATGAGCAGTTCTTC. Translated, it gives CASSLAPAGEGNEQFF.

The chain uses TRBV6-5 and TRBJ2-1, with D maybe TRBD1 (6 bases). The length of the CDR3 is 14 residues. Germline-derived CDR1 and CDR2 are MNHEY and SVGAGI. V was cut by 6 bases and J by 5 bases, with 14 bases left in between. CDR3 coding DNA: TGTGCCAGCAGGCAATACAGGGTCGACAATGAGCAGTTCTTC. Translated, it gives CASRQYRVDNEQFF.

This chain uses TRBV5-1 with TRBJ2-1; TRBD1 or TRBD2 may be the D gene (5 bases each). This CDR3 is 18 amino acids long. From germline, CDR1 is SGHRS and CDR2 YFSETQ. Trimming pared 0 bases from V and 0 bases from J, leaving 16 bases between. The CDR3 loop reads CASSLEGPRSYSYNEQFF. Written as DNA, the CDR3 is TGCGCCAGCAGCTTGGAGGGACCGAGAAGTTACTCCTACAATGAGCAGTTCTTC. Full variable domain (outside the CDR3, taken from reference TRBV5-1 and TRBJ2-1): KAGVTQTPRYLIKTRGQQVTLSCSPISGHRSVSWYQQTPGQGLQFLFEYFSETQRNKGNFPGRFSGRQFSNSRSEMNVSTLELGDSALYLCASSLEGPRSYSYNEQFFGPGTRLTVL.

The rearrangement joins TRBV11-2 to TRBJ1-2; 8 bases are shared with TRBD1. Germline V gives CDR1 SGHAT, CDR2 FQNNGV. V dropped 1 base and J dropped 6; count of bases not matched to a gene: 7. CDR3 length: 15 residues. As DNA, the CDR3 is TGTGCCAGCAGCTTAGGACCGGCAGGGGGCAATGGCTACACCTTC. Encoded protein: CASSLGPAGGNGYTF.

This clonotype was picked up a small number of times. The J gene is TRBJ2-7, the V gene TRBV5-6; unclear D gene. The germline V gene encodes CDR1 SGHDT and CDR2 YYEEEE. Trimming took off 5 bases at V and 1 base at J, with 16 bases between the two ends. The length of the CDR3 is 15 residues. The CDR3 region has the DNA TGTGCCAGCAGGACCACCATGGTTGGTTCCTACGAGCAGTACTTC. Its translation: CASRTTMVGSYEQYF.

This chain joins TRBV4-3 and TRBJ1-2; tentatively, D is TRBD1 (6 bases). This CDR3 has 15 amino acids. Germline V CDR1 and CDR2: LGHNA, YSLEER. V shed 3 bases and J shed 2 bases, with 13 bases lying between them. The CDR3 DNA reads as TGCGCCAGCAGCCAGGCCGGGACACCGAACTATGGCTACACCTTC. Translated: CASSQAGTPNYGYTF.

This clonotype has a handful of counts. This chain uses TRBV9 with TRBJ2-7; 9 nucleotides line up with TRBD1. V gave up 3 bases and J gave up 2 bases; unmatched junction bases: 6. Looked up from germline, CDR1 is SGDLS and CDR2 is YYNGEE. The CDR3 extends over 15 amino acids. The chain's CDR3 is CASSDGQGRAYEQYF. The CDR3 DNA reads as TGTGCCAGCAGCGACGGACAGGGGAGGGCCTACGAGCAGTACTTC.

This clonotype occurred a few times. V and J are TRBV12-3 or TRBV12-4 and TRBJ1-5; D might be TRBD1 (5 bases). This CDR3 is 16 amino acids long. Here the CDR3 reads CVRGPTKVNSNQPQHF. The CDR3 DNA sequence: TGTGTAAGGGGACCGACTAAGGTTAATAGCAATCAGCCCCAGCATTTT.

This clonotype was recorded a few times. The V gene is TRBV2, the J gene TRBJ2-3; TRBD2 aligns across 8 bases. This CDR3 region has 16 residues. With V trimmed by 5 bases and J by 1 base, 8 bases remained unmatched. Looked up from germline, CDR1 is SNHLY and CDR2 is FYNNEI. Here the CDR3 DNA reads TGTGCCAGCAGTCTTACTCCGGGACTAGGCACAGATACGCAGTATTTT. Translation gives CASSLTPGLGTDTQYF.

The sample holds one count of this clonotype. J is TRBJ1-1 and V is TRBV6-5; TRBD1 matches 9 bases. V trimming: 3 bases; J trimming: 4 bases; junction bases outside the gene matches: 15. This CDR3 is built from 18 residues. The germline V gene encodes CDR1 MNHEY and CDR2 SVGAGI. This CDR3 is CASSYSRDREVFGTEAFF. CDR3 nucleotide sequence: TGTGCCAGCAGTTATTCCCGGGACAGGGAGGTTTTCGGCACTGAAGCTTTCTTT.

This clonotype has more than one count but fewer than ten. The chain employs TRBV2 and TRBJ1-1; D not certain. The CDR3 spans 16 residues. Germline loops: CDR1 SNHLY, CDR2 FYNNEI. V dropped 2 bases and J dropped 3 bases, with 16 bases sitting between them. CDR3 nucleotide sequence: TGTGCCAGCAGTGAACCCAGTAAGGCCAGAGACACTGAAGCTTTCTTT. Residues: CASSEPSKARDTEAFF.

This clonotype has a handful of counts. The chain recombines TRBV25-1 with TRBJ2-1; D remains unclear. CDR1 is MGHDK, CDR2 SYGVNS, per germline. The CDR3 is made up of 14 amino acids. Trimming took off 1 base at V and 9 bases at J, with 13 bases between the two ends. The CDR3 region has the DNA TGTGCCAGCAGTGAATTTTCGAATGATGGTGAGCAGTTCTTC. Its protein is CASSEFSNDGEQFF.